These 10 T cell receptor beta chains were sequenced from one sample in a study of blood T cell repertoires in COVID-19. Data came from immunoSEQ multiplex PCR; TCRdb stores just in-frame clones and leaves some out. The table lists fewer than 350,000 clones, roughly 89% of them singletons. Sequences were obtained from PBMCs or T cells enriched from blood (not recorded which). These receptors were taken from a man in his sixties who had recovered from COVID-19.

The CDR3 DNA reads as TGTGCCAGCAGCCAAGAGCGTAGCGGGAGGCTTGGTTACGAGCAGTACTTC. Translating gives CASSQERSGRLGYEQYF. This chain uses TRBV4-2 with TRBJ2-7; 10 positions match TRBD2. The CDR3 loop spans 17 amino acids. V was pared by 0 bases and J by 4 bases, with 9 bases of the junction left unmatched. The germline CDR1 and CDR2 sequences are LGHNA and YNFKEQ.

This chain connects TRBV7-9 to TRBJ1-4; a weak D match, TRBD1 (6 bases). CDR3 length: 15 amino acids. CDR1 is SEHNR, CDR2 FQNEAQ, per germline (reference sequence). Trimming left V 5 bases short and J 5 bases short, with 15 bases between. For the CDR3, the DNA is TGTGCCAGCAGCCTATCCGGGCAGGGGAATGAAAAACTGTTTTTT. Translation: CASSLSGQGNEKLFF. Based on the CDR3 plus reference TRBV7-9 and TRBJ1-4, the full variable domain is DTGVSQNPRHKITKRGQNVTFRCDPISEHNRLYWYRQTLGQGPEFLTYFQNEAQLEKSRLLSDRFSAERPKGSFSTLEIQRTEQGDSAMYLCASSLSGQGNEKLFFGSGTQLSVL.

This clone appeared once. The genes are TRBV25-1 and TRBJ2-7, with 8 bases fitting TRBD1. Germline V gene data show CDR1 as MGHDK and CDR2 as SYGVNS. V was clipped by 0 bases and J by 6 bases; unmatched bases: 7. This CDR3 has 15 residues. The CDR3 spells CASSEYSGGWGEQYF. In DNA form, the CDR3 reads TGTGCCAGCAGTGAATATTCAGGGGGCTGGGGCGAGCAGTACTTC.

The genes are TRBV6-5 and TRBJ1-5; D is undetermined. V was trimmed by 9 bases and J by 2 bases, leaving 17 bases between them. CDR3 length: 15 residues. Germline loops: CDR1 MNHEY, CDR2 SVGAGI. The CDR3 coding sequence is TGTGCCAGAAAGCTTAGTCCGAACGGCAATCAGCCCCAGCATTTT. This translates into CARKLSPNGNQPQHF.

This clone was seen once. J is TRBJ1-6 and V is TRBV30, with 8 bases fitting TRBD1. CDR1 and CDR2 from the germline V gene are GTSNPN and SVGIG (reference sequence). The J segment lost 5 bases and the V segment lost 2 bases, leaving 5 bases of the junction unmatched. The CDR3 loop spans 15 amino acids. CDR3 protein: CAWSRGQGNNSPLHF. The CDR3 bases are TGTGCCTGGAGTAGAGGACAGGGCAATAATTCACCCCTCCACTTT.

This chain connects TRBV7-2 to TRBJ2-7; D unresolved. CDR3 size: 16 residues. The V and J ends lost 5 bases and 0 bases respectively, with 17 bases between them. Germline V gene sequence: CDR1 SGHTA, CDR2 FQGNSA. In DNA, the CDR3 is TGTGCCAGCAGCCCCTCGCGTGCGATGAGCTCCTACGAGCAGTACTTC. Translated: CASSPSRAMSSYEQYF.

This clone came up once. This sequence joins TRBV7-3 and TRBJ2-1; 8 bases map to TRBD1. The J segment lost 0 bases and the V segment lost 5 bases, leaving 3 bases of the junction unmatched. CDR3 length equals 15 residues. Germline loops: CDR1 SGHTA, CDR2 FQGTGA. The CDR3 protein is CASSGGTGSYNEQFF. DNA of the CDR3: TGTGCCAGCAGCGGGGGGACAGGCTCCTACAATGAGCAGTTCTTC. Looking up the rest from reference TRBV7-3 and TRBJ2-1 gives the full variable domain: GAGVSQTPSNKVTEKGKYVELRCDPISGHTALYWYRQSLGQGPEFLIYFQGTGAADDSGLPNDRFFAVRPEGSVSTLKIQRTERGDSAVYLCASSGGTGSYNEQFFGPGTRLTVL.

Here the CDR3 DNA reads TGTGCCTGGATTACTCATCGGGGGGTAGGCAATCAGCCCCAGCATTTT. Translating it yields CAWITHRGVGNQPQHF. V and J are TRBV30 and TRBJ1-5; D may be TRBD1 (5 bases). The V gene lost 4 bases and the J gene lost 2 bases, with 18 bases spanning the gap. The CDR3 spans 16 residues. Germline V gives CDR1 GTSNPN, CDR2 SVGIG (reference sequence). Combining the CDR3 with reference TRBV30 and TRBJ1-5 gives the whole variable domain SQTIHQWPATLVQPVGSPLSLECTVEGTSNPNLYWYRQAAGRGLQLLFYSVGIGQISSEVPQNLSASRPQDRQFILSSKKLLLSDSGFYLCAWITHRGVGNQPQHFGDGTRLSIL.

This clone appeared a single time. V usage is TRBV6-5 and J usage is TRBJ2-5; TRBD1 is a possible D gene (6 bases). CDR1 is MNHEY and CDR2 is SVGAGI in the germline V gene. CDR3 length: 14 residues. Trimming shortened V by 2 bases and J by 5 bases, and 12 bases separated the two germline ends. CDR3 coding DNA: TGTGCCAGCAGTTACACCCAGGGGCGGGAGACCCAGTACTTC. Encoded protein: CASSYTQGRETQYF.

V gene TRBV27 combines with J gene TRBJ1-1; 7 bases are shared with TRBD1. CDR1 is MNHEY, CDR2 SMNVEV, per germline (reference sequence). V dropped 4 bases and J dropped 4; count of bases not matched to a gene: 6. The CDR3 has 14 amino acids. In DNA form, the CDR3 reads TGTGCCAGCAGTTCGCGACAGGGAGTCACTGAAGCTTTCTTT. It encodes CASSSRQGVTEAFF.